A single sample gave rise to the 15 T cell receptor beta chains below, sequenced in a study of radiation and T cells in renal cell carcinoma. Time point described: blood 4 weeks post-SBRT, at nephrectomy. The treatment here: 15 Gy SBRT to primary tumor, nephrectomy 4 weeks later. The table came from immunoSEQ multiplex PCR; TCRdb's copy has only in-frame clones and leaves some out. The table shows fewer than 85,000 clones, with 89% occurring only once. The material sequenced was blood, taken from a patient whose treatment included radiotherapy and nephrectomy. These receptors originate from a woman in her 70s with renal cell carcinoma.

The chain employs TRBV4-1 and TRBJ1-5, with D unresolved. V was cut by 0 bases and J by 4 bases, with 10 bases left in between. The CDR3 loop spans 15 amino acids. Germline lookup yields CDR1 MGHRA and CDR2 YSYEKL. Written as DNA, the CDR3 is TGCGCCAGCAGCCAAGAAGTGGGTTGGAATCAGCCCCAGCATTTT. This encodes CASSQEVGWNQPQHF.

The chain has TRBV4-3 and TRBJ2-7, with D tentatively TRBD1 or TRBD2 (5 bases each). V lost 3 bases, J lost 9 bases, and 9 bases lay in between. The germline CDR1 and CDR2 sequences are LGHNA and YSLEER. CDR3 size: 11 residues. The CDR3 here is CASSQGVLQYF. The CDR3 DNA reads TGCGCCAGCAGCCAGGGGGTTTTGCAGTACTTC.

This rearrangement joins TRBV7-6 to TRBJ1-1; the D is unclear. CDR1 SGHVS and CDR2 FNYEAQ come from the germline V gene. The ends were cut back, 1 base at V and 6 bases at J, with 15 bases in the middle. The CDR3 extends over 15 amino acids. The CDR3 region is CASSLGQRISAEAFF. The CDR3 bases are TGTGCCAGCAGCTTAGGGCAGAGGATCTCCGCTGAAGCTTTCTTT.

This sequence joins TRBV13 and TRBJ2-5; 11 positions agree with TRBD2. Germline V gene data show CDR1 as PRHDT and CDR2 as FYEKMQ (reference sequence). CDR3 length: 17 residues. With 2 bases clipped from V and 5 bases from J, the junction kept 10 bases outside the gene matches. CDR3 sequence reads: CASSLRSGGARRETQYF. CDR3 in DNA: TGTGCCAGCAGCTTACGTAGCGGGGGGGCCCGACGGGAGACCCAGTACTTC.

The chain uses TRBV11-3 and TRBJ2-1; the D is unclear. The germline CDR1 and CDR2 sequences are SGHNT and YENEEA. Trimming removed 6 bases from V and 4 bases from J, with 10 bases in between. CDR3 length equals 13 residues. The CDR3 region is CASSSRVYNEQFF. For the CDR3, the DNA is TGTGCCAGCAGTTCTCGGGTTTACAATGAGCAGTTCTTC.

V gene TRBV6-5 combines with J gene TRBJ1-2; D remains unclear. V lost 2 bases and J lost 0, with 10 bases in between. The length of the CDR3 is 15 residues. Per germline, CDR1 MNHEY and CDR2 SVGAGI. Written as DNA, the CDR3 is TGTGCCAGCAGTTACCGCCCGGGTACTAACTATGGCTACACCTTC. Encoded protein: CASSYRPGTNYGYTF.

The V gene is TRBV28, the J gene TRBJ1-5; D unresolved. V was cut by 2 bases and J by 9 bases, with 5 bases left in between. The germline V gene has CDR1 MDHEN and CDR2 SYDVKM. This CDR3 region has 11 residues. The CDR3 DNA is TGTGCCAGCAGTTTACCGGGGCCCCAGCATTTT. Translated: CASSLPGPQHF.

In DNA form, the CDR3 reads TGTGCCAGTAGCCCGTTAAATCAGCCCCAGCATTTT. Translation gives CASSPLNQPQHF. The V call is TRBV19, the J call TRBJ1-5; D remains ambiguous. Germline CDR1 and CDR2: LNHDA and SQIVND (reference sequence). The V and J ends lost 6 bases and 4 bases respectively, with 7 bases between them. This CDR3 is built from 12 residues.

The chain employs TRBV6-5 and TRBJ1-1; D not certain. The CDR3 consists of 14 residues. CDR1 MNHEY and CDR2 SVGAGI come from the germline V gene. Trimming removed 2 bases from V and 2 bases from J, with 9 bases in between. The CDR3 loop is CASSYTQVNTEAFF. DNA for the CDR3: TGTGCCAGCAGTTACACTCAGGTAAACACTGAAGCTTTCTTT.

The chain couples TRBV2 to TRBJ2-2, with 12 bases lining up with TRBD2. Germline V lookup: CDR1 SNHLY, CDR2 FYNNEI. The CDR3 consists of 15 residues. J lost 6 bases, V lost 7 bases, and 6 bases had no gene match. CDR3 residues: CASKQTSGGSGELFF. Here the CDR3 DNA reads TGTGCCAGCAAGCAGACTAGCGGGGGCTCCGGGGAGCTGTTTTTT.

This clone came up a few times. The genes are TRBV6-5 and TRBJ2-5; D perhaps matches TRBD1 (6 bases). The germline CDR1 and CDR2 sequences are MNHEY and SVGAGI. The CDR3 covers 14 residues. Trimming shortened V by 3 bases and J by 2 bases, and 10 bases separated the two germline ends. The CDR3 DNA follows: TGTGCCAGCAGTTATGGACAGAATCAAGAGACCCAGTACTTC. It encodes CASSYGQNQETQYF.

This chain joins TRBV7-3 and TRBJ2-1, with 8 bases lining up with TRBD2. There are 12 residues in the CDR3. Germline CDR1 and CDR2: SGHTA and FQGTGA. V lost 4 bases and J lost 13; bases outside the gene matches: 6. Here the CDR3 DNA reads TGTGCCAGCAGCTACGAGCGGGGGCCACAGTTCTTC. It codes for CASSYERGPQFF.

The chain carries TRBV7-2 and TRBJ1-1; D possibly corresponds to TRBD1 (5 bases). From germline, CDR1 is SGHTA and CDR2 FQGNSA. There are 15 residues in the CDR3. The V end lost 0 bases, the J end lost 5 bases, and 13 bases lay between the germline ends. This CDR3 is CASSLALGRGTEAFF. DNA of the CDR3: TGTGCCAGCAGCTTAGCTCTGGGGCGGGGTACTGAAGCTTTCTTT.

J is TRBJ2-4 and V is TRBV7-9; TRBD1 matches 9 bases. This CDR3 has 13 amino acids. Germline CDR1 and CDR2: SEHNR and FQNEAQ (reference sequence). The ends lost 5 bases at V and 6 bases at J; junction bases unmatched: 2. The CDR3, as DNA: TGTGCCAGCAGCCAGACAGGGGGAAACATTCAGTACTTC. Protein: CASSQTGGNIQYF.

The chain couples TRBV30 to TRBJ2-1; D not resolved. The CDR3 is 14 amino acids. CDR1 and CDR2 (germline): GTSNPN, SVGIG (reference sequence). V was shortened by 3 bases and J by 4 bases, with 13 bases between the two germline ends. Here the CDR3 reads CAWSRPVPYNEQFF. The CDR3 bases are TGTGCCTGGAGCCGACCGGTACCATACAATGAGCAGTTCTTC. Based on the CDR3 plus reference TRBV30 and TRBJ2-1, the full variable domain is SQTIHQWPATLVQPVGSPLSLECTVEGTSNPNLYWYRQAAGRGLQLLFYSVGIGQISSEVPQNLSASRPQDRQFILSSKKLLLSDSGFYLCAWSRPVPYNEQFFGPGTRLTVL.